The 4 T cell receptor beta chains listed next were all sequenced from one sample in a study of human T cells and chemical hapten exposure (dated by TCRdb to the early 2020s). Libraries were made using RACE. Sequencing took place on a NextSeq 500. TCRdb reprocessing: public reads trimmed at Q25 with fastp, clones called with MiXCR, in-frame beta chains kept. Rows with a matching CDR3 protein are joined into one entry that keeps the most common DNA and genes. The sample table contains 60,000 or so distinct CDR3 sequences; only one count was recorded for approximately 9.9% of them. The ten largest clonotypes hold 8% to 10% of the sample. Per the publication, the time point label means: pre-sensitization, week 0. This specimen's treatment or condition label, per the study, means: therapeutic diphenylcyclopropenone sensitization with weekly scalp DPC. Sequencing was performed on whole blood, taken in connection with sensitization to the hapten diphenylcyclopropenone (DPC). These receptors were collected from a man aged 35 to 55 with alopecia areata. Some clones in this sample may be carry-over from other donors' samples.

In its sample, this clonotype was seen a few times. J is TRBJ1-6 and V is TRBV12-3 or TRBV12-4; 10 positions match TRBD1. The CDR3 has 14 amino acids. Trimming took 5 bases from V and 10 from J; bases not matched to a gene: 5. Here the CDR3 reads CASSVGQGGSPLHF. Written as DNA, the CDR3 is TGTGCCAGCAGTGTCGGACAGGGGGGATCACCCCTCCACTTT.

This clonotype has just a few counts. The chain recombines TRBV28 with TRBJ1-2; TRBD1 agrees at 10 bases. This CDR3 region has 15 residues. CDR1 is MDHEN and CDR2 is SYDVKM in the germline V gene. V was pared by 7 bases and J by 3 bases, with 8 bases of the junction left unmatched. CDR3 amino acids: CASTPGDRGYYGYTF. The CDR3 DNA sequence: TGTGCCAGCACCCCAGGGGACAGGGGATACTATGGCTACACCTTC.

This clonotype has just a few counts. The V call is TRBV20-1, the J call TRBJ1-4; D not resolved. V lost 6 bases, J lost 0 bases, and 11 bases lay in between. The CDR3 has 14 amino acids. From germline, CDR1 is DFQATT and CDR2 SNEGSKA (reference sequence). As DNA, the CDR3 is TGCAGTGCAACGACGGTGGCAACTAATGAAAAACTGTTTTTT. It codes for CSATTVATNEKLFF.

As for this clonotype: A read error is possible here, since a much larger clone lies one base away. The chain employs TRBV5-1 and TRBJ2-1; no clear D. CDR1 and CDR2 from the germline V gene are SGHRS and YFSETQ. The CDR3 runs 16 residues. The chain's CDR3 is CASSLAGSSSYSEQFF. In DNA, the CDR3 is TGCGCCAGCAGCTTGGCCGGCAGTAGCTCCTACAGTGAGCAGTTCTTC.